The sequence of this T cell receptor (beta chain) was determined in a study of blood T cell repertoires in COVID-19. TCRdb's copy holds only in-frame clones and misses some; the assay was immunoSEQ multiplex PCR. The sample lists over 130,000 clones, 65% to 85% occurring once. The CDR3 is made up of 14 amino acids. CDR1 is SGDLS, CDR2 YYNGEE, per germline. The V end lost 6 bases, the J end lost 0 bases, and 11 bases lay between the germline ends. V is TRBV9 and J is TRBJ2-3; TRBD2 is a possible D gene (6 bases). The sequenced sample consisted of peripheral blood. This clonotype originated in a man aged 25 to 40 with COVID-19, enrolled during active disease. CDR3 nucleotides: TGTGCCAGCACCCTCGGGGGTAGCACAGATACGCAGTATTTT. Translation gives CASTLGGSTDTQYF.